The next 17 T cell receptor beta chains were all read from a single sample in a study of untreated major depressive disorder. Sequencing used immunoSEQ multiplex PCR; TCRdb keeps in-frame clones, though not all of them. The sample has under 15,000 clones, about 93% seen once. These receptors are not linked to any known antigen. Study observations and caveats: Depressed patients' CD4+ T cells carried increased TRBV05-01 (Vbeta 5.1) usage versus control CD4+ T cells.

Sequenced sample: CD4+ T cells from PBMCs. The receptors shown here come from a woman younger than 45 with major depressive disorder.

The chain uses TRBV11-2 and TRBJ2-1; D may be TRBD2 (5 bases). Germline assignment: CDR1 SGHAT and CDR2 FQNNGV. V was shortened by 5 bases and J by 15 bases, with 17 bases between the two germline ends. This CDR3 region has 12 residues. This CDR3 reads CASSRKGESRFF. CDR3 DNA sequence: TGTGCCAGCAGCCGCAAGGGAGAGAGTAGGTTCTTC.

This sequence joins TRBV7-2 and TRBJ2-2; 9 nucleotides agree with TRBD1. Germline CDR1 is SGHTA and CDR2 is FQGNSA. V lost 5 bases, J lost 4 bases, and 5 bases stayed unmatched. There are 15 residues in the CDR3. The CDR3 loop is CASSARTGATGELFF. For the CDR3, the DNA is TGTGCCAGCAGCGCAAGGACAGGGGCCACCGGGGAGCTGTTTTTT. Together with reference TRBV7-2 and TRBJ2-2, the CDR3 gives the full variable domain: GAGVSQSPSNKVTEKGKDVELRCDPISGHTALYWYRQSLGQGLEFLIYFQGNSAPDKSGLPSDRFSAERTGGSVSTLTIQRTQQEDSAVYLCASSARTGATGELFFGEGSRLTVL.

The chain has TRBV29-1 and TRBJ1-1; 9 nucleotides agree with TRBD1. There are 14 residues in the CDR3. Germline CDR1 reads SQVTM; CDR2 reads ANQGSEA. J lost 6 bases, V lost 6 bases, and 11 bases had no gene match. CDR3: CSVGDRVGLPEAFF. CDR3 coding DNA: TGCAGCGTGGGGGACAGGGTAGGACTACCTGAAGCTTTCTTT.

The CDR3 here is CAISVHDRGDTEAFF. CDR3 DNA sequence: TGTGCCATCAGTGTGCATGACAGGGGTGACACTGAAGCTTTCTTT. The V and J genes are TRBV10-3 and TRBJ1-1, with 8 positions matching TRBD1. Germline V gene lookup returns CDR1 ENHRY and CDR2 SYGVKD. This CDR3 is 15 amino acids long. V gave up 4 bases and J gave up 3 bases; unmatched junction bases: 7.

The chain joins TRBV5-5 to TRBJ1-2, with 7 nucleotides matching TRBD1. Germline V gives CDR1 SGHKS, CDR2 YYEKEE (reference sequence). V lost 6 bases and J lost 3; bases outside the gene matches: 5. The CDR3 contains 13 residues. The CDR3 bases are TGTGCCAGCACAACCGGACAGGACTATGGCTACACCTTC. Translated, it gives CASTTGQDYGYTF.

DNA of the CDR3: TGCGCCAGCAGCACGGACGTTGGGGGAGGATCCACCGGGGAGCTGTTTTTT. Its translation: CASSTDVGGGSTGELFF. The genes are TRBV5-1 and TRBJ2-2, with D possibly TRBD2 on 6 matching bases. CDR1 and CDR2 from the germline V gene are SGHRS and YFSETQ. The CDR3 runs 17 residues. The V end lost 4 bases, the J end lost 4 bases, and 20 bases lay between the germline ends.

The chain's CDR3 is CASRRDAAYEQYF. Here the CDR3 DNA reads TGTGCCAGCCGGCGGGATGCCGCCTACGAGCAGTACTTC. The chain uses TRBV27 and TRBJ2-7; a weak D match, TRBD2 (6 bases). V was pared by 8 bases and J by 2 bases, with 13 bases between. The length of the CDR3 is 13 residues. Germline V lookup: CDR1 MNHEY, CDR2 SMNVEV (reference sequence).

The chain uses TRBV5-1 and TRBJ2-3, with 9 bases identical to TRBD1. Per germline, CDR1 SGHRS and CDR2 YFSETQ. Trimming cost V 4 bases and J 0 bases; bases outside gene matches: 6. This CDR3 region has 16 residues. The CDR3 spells CASSATGGASTDTQYF. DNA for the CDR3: TGCGCCAGCAGCGCCACAGGGGGCGCGAGCACAGATACGCAGTATTTT.

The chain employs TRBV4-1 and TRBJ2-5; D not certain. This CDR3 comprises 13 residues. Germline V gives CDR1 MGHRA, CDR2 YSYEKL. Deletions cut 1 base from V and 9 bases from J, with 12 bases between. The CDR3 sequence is CASSQGIWEAQYF. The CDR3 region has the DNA TGCGCCAGCAGCCAAGGGATTTGGGAAGCCCAGTACTTC.

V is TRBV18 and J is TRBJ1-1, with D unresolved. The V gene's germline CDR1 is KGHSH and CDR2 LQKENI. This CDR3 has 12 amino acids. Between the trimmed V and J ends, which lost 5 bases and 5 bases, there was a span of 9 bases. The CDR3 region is CASSSLATEAFF. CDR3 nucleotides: TGTGCCAGCTCATCCCTGGCGACTGAAGCTTTCTTT.

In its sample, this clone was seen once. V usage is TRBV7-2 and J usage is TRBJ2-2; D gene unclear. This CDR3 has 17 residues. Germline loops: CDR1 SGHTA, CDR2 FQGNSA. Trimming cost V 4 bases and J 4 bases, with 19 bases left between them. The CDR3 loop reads CASSSLKLVGRTGELFF. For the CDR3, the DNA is TGTGCCAGCAGCTCCCTTAAGCTGGTCGGCCGCACCGGGGAGCTGTTTTTT.

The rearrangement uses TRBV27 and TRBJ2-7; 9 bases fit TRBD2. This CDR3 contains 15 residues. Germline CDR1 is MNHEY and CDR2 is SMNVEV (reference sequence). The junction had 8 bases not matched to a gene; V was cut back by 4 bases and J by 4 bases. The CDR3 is CASSSIAGARYEQYF. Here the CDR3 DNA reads TGTGCCAGCAGTTCTATAGCGGGAGCTCGTTACGAGCAGTACTTC.

The CDR3: CASSLPKFDADSNTGELFF. The CDR3 nucleotides read TGCGCCAGCAGCCTGCCTAAGTTCGATGCCGATTCGAACACCGGGGAGCTGTTTTTT. This chain connects TRBV4-1 to TRBJ2-2; D uncertain. V lost 4 bases and J 0 bases, leaving 21 bases between the germline ends. CDR1 is MGHRA, CDR2 YSYEKL, per germline. The CDR3 runs to 19 residues.

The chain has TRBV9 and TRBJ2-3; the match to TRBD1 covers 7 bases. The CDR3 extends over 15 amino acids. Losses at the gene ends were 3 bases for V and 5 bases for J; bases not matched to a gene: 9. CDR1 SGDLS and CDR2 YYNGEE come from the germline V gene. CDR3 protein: CASSAGQNPIDTQYF. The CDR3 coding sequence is TGTGCCAGCAGCGCGGGACAGAATCCAATAGATACGCAGTATTTT. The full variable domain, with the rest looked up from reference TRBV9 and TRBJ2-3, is DSGVTQTPKHLITATGQRVTLRCSPRSGDLSVYWYQQSLDQGLQFLIQYYNGEERAKGNILERFSAQQFPDLHSELNLSSLELGDSALYFCASSAGQNPIDTQYFGPGTRLTVL.

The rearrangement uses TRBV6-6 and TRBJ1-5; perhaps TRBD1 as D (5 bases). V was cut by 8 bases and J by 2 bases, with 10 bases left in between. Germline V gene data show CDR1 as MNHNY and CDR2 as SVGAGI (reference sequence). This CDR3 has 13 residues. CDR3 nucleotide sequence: TGTGCCAGCTCAGGGTCCGGCAATCAGCCCCAGCATTTT. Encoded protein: CASSGSGNQPQHF.

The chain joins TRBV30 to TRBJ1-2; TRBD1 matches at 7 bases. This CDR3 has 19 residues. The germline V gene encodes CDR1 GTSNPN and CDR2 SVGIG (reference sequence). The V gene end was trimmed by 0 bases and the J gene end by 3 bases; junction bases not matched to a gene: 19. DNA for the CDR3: TGTGCCTGGAGTGTACATCCCTTTCGGGACAGCTTACCTCACTATGGCTACACCTTC. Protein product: CAWSVHPFRDSLPHYGYTF.

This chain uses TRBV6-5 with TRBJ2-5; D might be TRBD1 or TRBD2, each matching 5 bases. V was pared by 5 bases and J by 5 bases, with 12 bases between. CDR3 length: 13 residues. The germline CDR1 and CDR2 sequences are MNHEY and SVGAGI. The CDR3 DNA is TGTGCCAGCAGTGGGTCTGGGACGGAGACCCAGTACTTC. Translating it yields CASSGSGTETQYF.